These 5 T cell receptor beta chains were sequenced from one sample in a study of blood T cell repertoires in COVID-19. Method: immunoSEQ multiplex PCR; TCRdb's copy keeps in-frame clones and lacks some. The sample lists 50,000 or so clones; more than 90% were seen once. Material: peripheral blood. These receptors all come from a woman aged 80 or over with acute or convalescent COVID-19.

CDR3 in amino acids: CATINTAGLAGVCNEQFF. For the CDR3, the DNA is TGCGCCACCATAAACACCGCGGGACTAGCGGGAGTTTGCAATGAGCAGTTCTTC. This chain uses TRBV10-1 with TRBJ2-1; TRBD2 matches at 14 bases. The J segment lost 6 bases and the V segment lost 10 bases, leaving 17 bases of the junction unmatched. The V gene's germline CDR1 is WNHNN and CDR2 SYGVQD (reference sequence). The CDR3 spans 18 residues.

This chain links TRBV20-1 with TRBJ2-5; 7 nucleotides line up with TRBD2. J gave up 5 bases and V 5 bases, and 2 bases lay outside the gene matches. CDR1 is DFQATT, CDR2 SNEGSKA, per germline (reference sequence). The CDR3 covers 11 residues. CDR3 loop: CSAGGSETQYF. The CDR3 nucleotides are TGCAGTGCTGGCGGGAGTGAGACCCAGTACTTC.

The chain couples TRBV7-2 to TRBJ2-2, with D possibly being TRBD2 (5 bases). The V gene lost 1 base and the J gene lost 0 bases, with 9 bases spanning the gap. Looked up from germline, CDR1 is SGHTA and CDR2 is FQGNSA. The CDR3 has 16 amino acids. Here the CDR3 DNA reads TGTGCCAGCAGCTTAGGTCCAGCGGCGAACACCGGGGAGCTGTTTTTT. It translates to CASSLGPAANTGELFF.

The V and J genes are TRBV19 and TRBJ1-5; 7 bases line up with TRBD1. CDR1 is LNHDA, CDR2 SQIVND, per germline (reference sequence). Trimming cost V 5 bases and J 7 bases; bases outside gene matches: 17. The CDR3 loop spans 17 amino acids. CDR3 nucleotides: TGTGCCAGTAGTGTATCGGGACAGTTGGGGTCGAACCAGCCCCAGCATTTT. Encoded protein: CASSVSGQLGSNQPQHF.

The chain employs TRBV28 and TRBJ1-2; a weak D match, TRBD1 (5 bases). Germline V gives CDR1 MDHEN, CDR2 SYDVKM. Trimming left V 1 base short and J 4 bases short, with 10 bases between. CDR3 length: 14 amino acids. The CDR3 coding sequence is TGTGCCAGCAGTTTATTCGGGGGGACCTATGGCTACACCTTC. Protein sequence: CASSLFGGTYGYTF.